Listed below are T cell receptor beta chains from one sample, sequenced in a study of molecular identifiers for immune sequencing clone quantification. A single record per CDR3 protein comes from TCRdb applying MiXCR to the PCR reads. The sample lists 250,000 to 400,000 distinct CDR3 sequences, 20% to 25% occurring once. The source material was naive CD8+ T cells from blood, with Jurkat cell RNA spiked in. The receptor set was obtained from a human donor in good health. Some libraries in this study had Jurkat cell RNA spiked in. Both conserved end residues are part of each CDR3. The order of the fields is CDR3 protein, CDR3 DNA, J gene, V gene, clone size, D gene. The D gene is left open where the match is weak. Clone size is given for some rows only: seen once, a few or many times, or a class if the clone is expanded.

CASSQDRGAGAYNEQFF TGCGCCAGCAGCCAAGATCGAGGTGCCGGGGCCTACAATGAGCAGTTCTTC TRBJ2-1 TRBV4-3 - -
CASSQDTNTQYF TGCGCCAGCAGCCAAGATACTAATACGCAGTATTTT TRBJ2-3 TRBV4-1 many -
CATSRGQGNTEAFF TGTGCCACCAGCAGAGGACAGGGGAACACTGAAGCTTTCTTT TRBJ1-1 TRBV15 many TRBD1
CASSQESRVPETQYF TGCGCCAGCAGCCAAGAATCCAGGGTTCCAGAGACCCAGTACTTC TRBJ2-5 TRBV4-1 few -
CASSSATGHEQYF TGTGCCAGCAGCTCAGCCACGGGGCACGAGCAGTACTTC TRBJ2-7 TRBV7-8 - -
CASEGNSPLHF TGTGCCAGTGAGGGGAATTCACCCCTCCACTTT TRBJ1-6 TRBV6-2/TRBV6-3 - -
CASSLGGAEETQYF TGTGCCAGCAGCCTGGGGGGGGCCGAGGAGACCCAGTACTTC TRBJ2-5 TRBV5-6 many -
CASSQDQGAGYERYF TGTGCCAGCAGCCAAGATCAGGGTGCGGGGTACGAGCGGTACTTC TRBJ2-7 TRBV4-2 - -
CASSFGVIPPYGYTF TGTGCCAGCAGTTTTGGGGTTATACCCCCCTATGGCTACACCTTC TRBJ1-2 TRBV12-3/TRBV12-4 - -
CSARGGVFPTDTQYF TGCAGTGCTAGAGGGGGCGTTTTCCCAACAGATACGCAGTATTTT TRBJ2-3 TRBV20-1 - -
CASSAGQGIEELFF TGTGCCAGCAGCGCCGGACAGGGGATTGAAGAACTGTTTTTT TRBJ1-4 TRBV2 - TRBD1
CASSSLAGINTDTQYF TGTGCCAGCAGCTCCTTAGCGGGAATTAACACAGATACGCAGTATTTT TRBJ2-3 TRBV11-2 few TRBD2
CASSSPWDAVEGFF TGTGCCAGCAGCTCCCCCTGGGACGCCGTAGAGGGTTTCTTT TRBJ1-1 TRBV7-9 many -
CAWSDHALTDTQYF TGTGCCTGGAGTGATCACGCCCTCACAGATACGCAGTATTTT TRBJ2-3 TRBV30 - -
CASSQEPAGLAKNIQYF TGCGCCAGCAGCCAAGAACCAGCGGGGCTAGCCAAAAACATTCAGTACTTC TRBJ2-4 TRBV4-3 many TRBD2
CASSFLGADPRGAGELFF TGTGCCAGCAGCTTCCTGGGGGCTGACCCCCGAGGGGCCGGGGAGCTGTTTTTT TRBJ2-2 TRBV7-7 few -
CASSHYADTQYF TGTGCCAGCAGTCACTATGCAGATACGCAGTATTTT TRBJ2-3 TRBV28 many -
CASSSWTGNTEAFF TGTGCCAGCAGCTCCTGGACGGGAAACACTGAAGCTTTCTTT TRBJ1-1 TRBV4-2 many -
CAISEGETQYF TGTGCCATCAGTGAAGGAGAGACCCAGTACTTC TRBJ2-5 TRBV10-3 many -
CASSYSMDKEQYF TGTGCCAGCAGTTACAGCATGGACAAGGAGCAGTACTTC TRBJ2-7 TRBV6-5 few -
CASRPAGEFSNQPQHF TGTGCCAGCCGTCCGGCAGGGGAGTTTAGCAATCAGCCCCAGCATTTT TRBJ1-5 TRBV27 - -
CASSPRVSGAYNEQFF TGTGCCAGCAGTCCACGAGTAAGCGGGGCTTACAATGAGCAGTTCTTC TRBJ2-1 TRBV27 many TRBD2
CASSEATTGGGGKQFF TGTGCCAGCAGTGAAGCGACGACAGGGGGCGGTGGTAAGCAGTTCTTC TRBJ2-1 TRBV2 few TRBD1
CASSYTGGKTEAFF TGTGCCAGCAGTTACACAGGGGGAAAAACTGAAGCTTTCTTT TRBJ1-1 TRBV6-2/TRBV6-3 - TRBD1
CASSSQPSSGIHNEQFF TGTGCCAGCAGTTCCCAACCATCCAGCGGGATACACAATGAGCAGTTCTTC TRBJ2-1 TRBV6-5 few TRBD2
CASSRAGSSVETQYF TGTGCCAGCAGCCGCGCCGGGTCCAGCGTGGAGACCCAGTACTTC TRBJ2-5 TRBV7-2 many -
CASSSNGKTQYF TGTGCCAGCAGCTCGAACGGGAAGACCCAGTACTTC TRBJ2-5 TRBV28 many -
CSVGVGQGTDTQYF TGCAGCGTTGGTGTGGGACAGGGCACAGATACGCAGTATTTT TRBJ2-3 TRBV29-1 many TRBD1
CASSGADRGEQYF TGTGCCAGCAGTGGGGCGGACAGGGGCGAGCAGTACTTC TRBJ2-7 TRBV27 few TRBD1
CASSQDQGRTYEQYF TGCGCCAGCAGCCAAGATCAGGGACGGACCTACGAGCAGTACTTC TRBJ2-7 TRBV4-1 many -
CASSLGGSGVSYEQYF TGTGCCAGCAGCTTAGGAGGTAGCGGGGTATCCTACGAGCAGTACTTC TRBJ2-7 TRBV7-9 many TRBD2
CASSLEGLTHNEQFF TGTGCCAGCAGCTTAGAAGGCCTAACCCACAATGAGCAGTTCTTC TRBJ2-1 TRBV11-2 many -
CASSPRNYEQYF TGTGCCAGCAGTCCGAGAAATTACGAGCAGTACTTC TRBJ2-7 TRBV28 many -
CSAGQGAFSTEAFF TGCAGCGCTGGACAGGGGGCGTTTAGCACTGAAGCTTTCTTT TRBJ1-1 TRBV29-1 many TRBD1
CASSYRTGQGEETQYF TGTGCCAGCAGTTACCGGACGGGACAGGGGGAAGAGACCCAGTACTTC TRBJ2-5 TRBV6-2/TRBV6-3 few TRBD1
CARSDPTTVFYTGELFF TGTGCCCGATCGGACCCCACCACGGTTTTTTACACCGGGGAGCTGTTTTTT TRBJ2-2 TRBV30 - -
CASSWTVSYEQYF TGTGCCAGCAGTTGGACAGTCTCCTACGAGCAGTACTTC TRBJ2-7 TRBV27 - -
CASSRTSGGAYETQYF TGTGCCAGCAGCCGGACTAGCGGGGGGGCCTATGAGACCCAGTACTTC TRBJ2-5 TRBV12-3/TRBV12-4 - TRBD2
CASSFSRGQGQETQYF TGCGCCAGCAGCTTCAGTAGGGGACAGGGACAAGAGACCCAGTACTTC TRBJ2-5 TRBV5-1 many TRBD1
CASSSGTGGGSGNSPLHF TGTGCCAGCAGCTCCGGGACAGGGGGCGGTTCCGGTAATTCACCCCTCCACTTT TRBJ1-6 TRBV12-3/TRBV12-4 few TRBD1
CASSFLGDGSYNEQFF TGTGCCAGCAGCTTCTTAGGGGATGGGTCCTACAATGAGCAGTTCTTC TRBJ2-1 TRBV7-2 many -
CASSFGVTDTQYF TGCGCCAGCAGCTTTGGGGTCACAGATACGCAGTATTTT TRBJ2-3 TRBV5-1 many -
CASSLAEESLIGYTF TGTGCCAGCAGCTTAGCGGAGGAATCATTGATTGGCTACACCTTC TRBJ1-2 TRBV7-9 many -
CASSPPQGQGIYEQYF TGTGCCAGCAGCCCACCCCAGGGACAGGGGATCTACGAGCAGTACTTC TRBJ2-7 TRBV7-9 few TRBD1
CAGSFGGGADTQNF - TRBJ2-3 TRBV12-3/TRBV12-4 - -
CASSQPLATEAFF TGCGCCAGCAGCCAGCCCCTAGCCACTGAAGCTTTCTTT TRBJ1-1 TRBV4-1 few -
CSAHRKSSTDTQYF TGCAGTGCTCATAGGAAGTCTAGCACAGATACGCAGTATTTT TRBJ2-3 TRBV20-1 - -
CSARDLAVTYEQYF TGCAGTGCTAGGGACCTAGCGGTTACCTACGAGCAGTACTTC TRBJ2-7 TRBV20-1 many TRBD2
CSARDLGNTGELFF TGCAGTGCTAGAGATCTGGGGAACACCGGGGAGCTGTTTTTT TRBJ2-2 TRBV20-1 - -
CSVESTGELFF TGCAGCGTTGAGAGCACCGGGGAGCTGTTTTTT TRBJ2-2 TRBV29-1 many -